This TCR beta chain was recorded in a study of cytotoxic CD8 clonotypes in ibrutinib-treated CLL (dated by TCRdb to the early 2020s). Regarding the study in general: The cohort included around 15 treatment-naive and eleven to twelve relapsed/refractory patients; approximately 17 were IGHV unmutated. Responses were partial in around 25 patients and complete in 2; after median approximately 67 months follow-up, about 14 stayed in remission and approximately twelve progressed. Samples at response were collected after a median of about 12 months of treatment, with a range of about 6 to 40 months. Samples averaged roughly 260,000 productive templates and more than 85,000 productive rearrangements. Of the 80 to 95 participants in the trial, 25 to 30 had longitudinal samples available. Cryopreserved peripheral blood mononuclear cells were obtained before treatment, at response, and at either sustained remission or disease progression. Every remission and progressive disease sample was obtained while ibrutinib was still being received by the patients.

The goal of deep resolution MiSeq sequencing was a depth between 1 in 1 million and 1 in 200,000 T cells, and coverage averaged 10x per clonotype. The immunoSEQ hsTCRB Kit was used to generate the TCR beta libraries. The original methods were these. Data were analyzed with ImmunoSEQ Data Assistant and ImmunoSEQ Analyzer, with V, D and J genes assigned per IMGT definitions. Clonality, with values ranging from 0 to 1, was calculated as one minus the normalized Shannon entropy of productive rearrangement frequencies. Only overrepresented clonotypes making up at least 0.05% of each patient's repertoire were included in the public clonotype analysis. Repertoires from some twelve age-matched healthy donors in immuneACCESS were used as clonality controls. This is the immuneACCESS table as TCRdb keeps it, with only in-frame sequences that have V and J called. A part of the clones is gone; compared with another copy, unresolved V genes explain less than half, and the rest is unexplained. Clone size and the V and J calls come from that table; the DNA yielded D and trimming. The sample yields more than 200,000 clones; 70% were counted once. The ten largest clones take up 15% of the sample.

Overall results and qualifications from the work: Public clonotypes were rare and either contracted or stayed stable during treatment, and the rise in clonality at ibrutinib response reflected the expansion of private clonotypes. Baseline clonality exceeded that of age-matched healthy donors and correlated strongly with circulating CD8+ T-cell counts. Lymph node repertoires were not examined, and the timing of sampling was not matched between patients in sustained remission and those whose disease progressed. Clonality rose at ibrutinib response, remained stable during sustained remission, and dropped back toward baseline at progression.

Reading the germline V gene gives CDR1 MDHEN and CDR2 SYDVKM. The germline ends are 10 bases apart after V is trimmed by 7 bases and J by 4 bases. From the cysteine up to the phenylalanine, the CDR3 has a length of 12 residues. Only the CDR3 region is kept as DNA, spanning 36 bases read in frame from base 1. This clone was found a few times. Its antigen specificity is not known. Base qualities are not at hand, and no much larger clone is one base apart. The time point label here, explained by the study, means: roughly 23 months on ibrutinib. For TCR beta library preparation, around 1.8 micrograms of genomic DNA were extracted from the cryopreserved PBMCs. Longitudinal blood samples from CLL patients receiving ibrutinib monotherapy were subjected to high-throughput TCR beta sequencing. The patients took part in an open-label, single-center phase 2 trial of ibrutinib monotherapy.

The material sequenced was PBMCs, taken after 24 months of ibrutinib treatment. The V and J segments used are TRBV28 and TRBJ2-5; a confident D gene designation cannot be given. The clonotype originates from a human donor with chronic lymphocytic leukemia. The CDR3 reads CASTKLAETQYF. The DNA sequence follows: TGTGCCAGCACCAAATTAGCAGAGACCCAGTACTTC.